The 31 T cell receptor beta chains given below trace back to one sample, sequenced in a study of blood T cell repertoires in COVID-19. Libraries were prepared by immunoSEQ multiplex PCR; TCRdb keeps only in-frame clonotypes and omits some of them. This repertoire shows under 200,000 clones, approximately 87% found once; its top ten account for more than 3%. The sample taken for sequencing was peripheral blood. These TCRs come from a woman in her 70s with acute or convalescent COVID-19.

This chain links TRBV5-6 with TRBJ1-4; 8 nucleotides line up with TRBD1. The V and J ends lost 3 bases and 8 bases, in that order; junction bases with no gene match: 6. The CDR3 has 14 amino acids. The germline CDR1 and CDR2 sequences are SGHDT and YYEEEE. The CDR3 region has the DNA TGTGCCAGCAGCTACGGACAGGGACGAGAAAAACTGTTTTTT. Its translation is CASSYGQGREKLFF.

The V and J genes are TRBV10-2 and TRBJ1-6; D remains unclear. Trimming shortened V by 4 bases and J by 6 bases, and 7 bases separated the two germline ends. Germline loops: CDR1 WSHSY, CDR2 SAAADI. The CDR3 spans 13 residues. The DNA for the CDR3 is TGCGCCAGCAGTGGACTTTTTAATTCACCCCTCCACTTT. It is translated as CASSGLFNSPLHF.

V usage is TRBV15 and J usage is TRBJ1-1; 8 bases fit TRBD1. V lost 1 base and J lost 2; bases outside the gene matches: 3. The germline gives CDR1 LNHNV, CDR2 YYDKDF (reference sequence). The CDR3 totals 15 residues. The CDR3 coding sequence is TGTGCCACCAGCAGAGCCGGACAGGGTAACACTGAAGCTTTCTTT. Amino acid sequence: CATSRAGQGNTEAFF.

This chain links TRBV6-5 with TRBJ1-5; no clear D. Between the trimmed V and J ends, which lost 0 bases and 1 base, there was a span of 7 bases. Per the germline V gene, CDR1 is MNHEY and CDR2 is SVGAGI. The CDR3 covers 15 residues. CDR3 coding DNA: TGTGCCAGCAGTTACTCCTGGCGGAGCAATCAGCCCCAGCATTTT. Protein sequence: CASSYSWRSNQPQHF.

This chain's CDR3 is CAWSVQLAGATGELFF. Written as DNA, the CDR3 is TGTGCCTGGAGTGTACAGCTAGCGGGCGCTACCGGGGAGCTGTTTTTT. This chain joins TRBV30 and TRBJ2-2; 8 positions match TRBD2. Losses at the gene ends were 0 bases for V and 5 bases for J; bases not matched to a gene: 8. The CDR3 loop spans 16 amino acids. Germline V gene lookup returns CDR1 GTSNPN and CDR2 SVGIG (reference sequence). Full variable domain (remainder filled in from reference TRBV30 and TRBJ2-2): SQTIHQWPATLVQPVGSPLSLECTVEGTSNPNLYWYRQAAGRGLQLLFYSVGIGQISSEVPQNLSASRPQDRQFILSSKKLLLSDSGFYLCAWSVQLAGATGELFFGEGSRLTVL.

CDR3 DNA sequence: TGCAGCGTCCTGGACAACTATTTACATGGCTACACCTTC. It is translated as CSVLDNYLHGYTF. The V and J genes are TRBV29-1 and TRBJ1-2; weak D call: TRBD1 (5 bases). In germline, CDR1 is SQVTM, CDR2 ANQGSEA. Between the trimmed V and J ends, which lost 6 bases and 6 bases, there was a span of 17 bases. The CDR3 consists of 13 residues. The entire variable domain, with the rest obtained from reference TRBV29-1 and TRBJ1-2, is as follows: SAVISQKPSRDICQRGTSLTIQCQVDSQVTMMFWYRQQPGQSLTLIATANQGSEATYESGFVIDKFPISRPNLTFSTLTVSNMSPEDSSIYLCSVLDNYLHGYTFGSGTRLTVV.

This chain links TRBV7-8 with TRBJ2-3, with 9 bases aligning to TRBD1. The CDR3 has 16 residues. From germline, CDR1 is SGHVS and CDR2 FQNEAQ. V shed 5 bases, J shed 4 bases, and the junction held 10 bases outside the gene matches. CDR3 in amino acids: CASSPPGQGLADTQYF. Here the CDR3 DNA reads TGTGCCAGCAGCCCACCGGGACAGGGTTTGGCAGATACGCAGTATTTT.

The chain combines TRBV5-5 with TRBJ2-7, with 12 bases lining up with TRBD2. Per germline, CDR1 SGHKS and CDR2 YYEKEE (reference sequence). The CDR3 is 15 amino acids. V gave up 0 bases and J gave up 3 bases; unmatched junction bases: 1. CDR3 amino acids: CASSLAGLAGYEQYF. The CDR3 DNA reads TGTGCCAGCAGCTTGGCGGGACTAGCGGGCTACGAGCAGTACTTC.

The rearrangement joins TRBV10-3 to TRBJ1-3, with TRBD1 identical over 7 bases. This CDR3 is built from 15 residues. V lost 11 bases to trimming and J lost 4 bases; unmatched junction nucleotides: 14. Germline V gives CDR1 ENHRY, CDR2 SYGVKD. CDR3 DNA sequence: TGTGCCTCCGCCGAAGGGACAGCACAGGGAAACACCATATATTTT. It translates to CASAEGTAQGNTIYF.

As to this clone: The junction and the germline gene differ at one end; a read error may be behind it. DNA of the CDR3: TGTGCCAGCAGCTGGCCGGAGGTAGCCAGCGTCCTGACTTTC. It yields the protein CASSWPEVASVLTF. The V and J genes are TRBV7-9 and TRBJ2-6, with a tentative D call TRBD2 (5 bases). The CDR3 length is 14 residues. From germline, CDR1 is SEHNR and CDR2 FQNEAQ (reference sequence).

This chain connects TRBV11-2 to TRBJ1-3; D unclear. This CDR3 region has 12 residues. The ends were cut back, 8 bases at V and 1 base at J, with 6 bases in the middle. The germline V gene has CDR1 SGHAT and CDR2 FQNNGV. The CDR3 nucleotides are TGTGCCAGCCGGGAGTCTGGAAACACCATATATTTT. It yields the protein CASRESGNTIYF.

The rearrangement uses TRBV19 and TRBJ2-1; 9 bases line up with TRBD2. The CDR3 length is 14 residues. CDR1 and CDR2 (germline): LNHDA, SQIVND (reference sequence). J gave up 4 bases and V 3 bases, and 1 base lay outside the gene matches. The CDR3 reads CASSMRGGYNEQFF. The CDR3 DNA reads as TGTGCCAGTAGTATGCGGGGGGGATACAATGAGCAGTTCTTC.

The chain employs TRBV5-6 and TRBJ1-6, with D uncertain. This CDR3 is built from 15 residues. Trimming cost V 2 bases and J 9 bases, with 15 bases left between them. Germline-derived CDR1 and CDR2 are SGHDT and YYEEEE. The CDR3 coding sequence is TGTGCCAGCAGCTTCGGGAACCTCAAGGGTTCACCCCTCCACTTT. This translates into CASSFGNLKGSPLHF.

The J gene is TRBJ2-6, the V gene TRBV2; tentatively, D is TRBD1 (5 bases). Trimming shortened V by 5 bases and J by 0 bases, and 11 bases separated the two germline ends. CDR1 is SNHLY, CDR2 FYNNEI, per germline. This CDR3 has 16 amino acids. In DNA, the CDR3 is TGTGCCAGCAGTCCAGGGTTCAGCTCTGGGGCCAACGTCCTGACTTTC. As protein: CASSPGFSSGANVLTF.

The chain combines TRBV4-2 with TRBJ1-6; the match to TRBD1 covers 10 bases. This CDR3 spans 16 amino acids. Germline loops: CDR1 LGHNA, CDR2 YNFKEQ. With 2 bases clipped from V and 6 bases from J, the junction kept 4 bases outside the gene matches. CDR3 coding DNA: TGTGCCAGCAGCCAAAAGACAGGGGGCTTTAATTCACCCCTCCACTTT. Protein sequence: CASSQKTGGFNSPLHF.

This clone is a singleton in its sample. V gene TRBV29-1 combines with J gene TRBJ2-3, with TRBD2 as a possible D gene (6 bases). The CDR3 has 13 residues. Trimming removed 6 bases from V and 1 base from J, with 11 bases in between. Germline V gene lookup returns CDR1 SQVTM and CDR2 ANQGSEA. In DNA form, the CDR3 reads TGCAGCGTGACTAGTCACGGCACAGATACGCAGTATTTT. It is translated as CSVTSHGTDTQYF.

This sequence joins TRBV7-2 and TRBJ1-1; tentative D call: TRBD1 (5 bases). The V gene's germline CDR1 is SGHTA and CDR2 FQGNSA. The CDR3 has 15 amino acids. V was clipped by 1 base and J by 9 bases, with 18 bases between them. CDR3 residues: CASSLVQGLRYQAFF. Here the CDR3 DNA reads TGTGCCAGCAGCTTAGTTCAGGGACTCCGGTACCAAGCTTTCTTT. Looking up the rest from reference TRBV7-2 and TRBJ1-1 gives the full variable domain: GAGVSQSPSNKVTEKGKDVELRCDPISGHTALYWYRQSLGQGLEFLIYFQGNSAPDKSGLPSDRFSAERTGGSVSTLTIQRTQQEDSAVYLCASSLVQGLRYQAFFGQGTRLTVV.

The gene calls are TRBV2 and TRBJ2-5, with 8 bases that match TRBD2. V gave up 3 bases and J gave up 3 bases; unmatched junction bases: 9. Germline V gene sequence: CDR1 SNHLY, CDR2 FYNNEI. This CDR3 is built from 16 residues. The CDR3 here is CASSEGSGAGEETQYF. CDR3 sequence (DNA): TGTGCCAGCAGTGAGGGATCAGGAGCGGGAGAAGAGACCCAGTACTTC.

This clone occurred once. The V and J genes are TRBV25-1 and TRBJ1-2; D might be TRBD1 (5 bases). The germline V gene has CDR1 MGHDK and CDR2 SYGVNS. Trimming took 3 bases from V and 2 from J, leaving 13 bases between them. The CDR3 runs to 15 residues. The CDR3 nucleotides are TGTGCCAGCAGTGACCCCGCCTCAGGGAACTATGGCTACACCTTC. Translation gives CASSDPASGNYGYTF.

The chain uses TRBV7-2 and TRBJ1-1, with D possibly TRBD1 on 5 matching bases. V shed 1 base and J shed 3 bases, with 12 bases lying between them. CDR1 SGHTA and CDR2 FQGNSA come from the germline V gene. The CDR3 loop spans 15 amino acids. The CDR3 here is CASSLVAGIDTEAFF. In DNA, the CDR3 is TGTGCCAGCAGCTTAGTGGCAGGGATTGACACTGAAGCTTTCTTT.

This chain uses TRBV4-2 with TRBJ2-2, with D tentatively TRBD2 (6 bases). The V gene's germline CDR1 is LGHNA and CDR2 YNFKEQ. The CDR3 contains 15 residues. V shed 1 base and J shed 6 bases, with 12 bases lying between them. The CDR3 sequence is CASSQVRGGAGELFF. The CDR3 bases are TGTGCCAGCAGCCAAGTTCGGGGCGGGGCCGGGGAGCTGTTTTTT.

V is TRBV9 and J is TRBJ2-3, with TRBD1 matching over 7 bases. This CDR3 is built from 13 residues. Germline CDR1 and CDR2: SGDLS and YYNGEE. V lost 0 bases and J lost 10; bases outside the gene matches: 5. The CDR3 region is CASSVGRQGSQYF. The CDR3 DNA sequence: TGTGCCAGCAGCGTAGGTCGACAGGGTTCGCAGTATTTT.

This chain links TRBV4-2 with TRBJ1-2, with a weak D call TRBD1 (6 bases). V lost 1 base, J lost 3 bases, and 18 bases lay in between. In germline, CDR1 is LGHNA, CDR2 YNFKEQ. The CDR3 extends over 17 amino acids. The CDR3 DNA reads TGTGCCAGCAGCCAAGTTTGGTCAGGGGCTGCGGACTATGGCTACACCTTC. Translating it yields CASSQVWSGAADYGYTF.

The chain joins TRBV5-6 to TRBJ2-7; D possibly corresponds to TRBD1 (6 bases). V dropped 1 base and J dropped 6 bases, with 20 bases sitting between them. Germline V gene lookup returns CDR1 SGHDT and CDR2 YYEEEE. The CDR3 contains 16 residues. The CDR3 sequence: CASSLFHRADYGEQYF. The CDR3 DNA sequence: TGTGCCAGCAGCTTGTTCCACAGGGCTGATTATGGCGAGCAGTACTTC.

The rearrangement links TRBV3-1 (or the pseudogene TRBV3-2) to TRBJ1-2; D gene ambiguous. The CDR3 is 13 residues long. Germline V gives CDR1 LGHDT, CDR2 YNNKEL (reference sequence). The V end lost 0 bases, the J end lost 4 bases, and 6 bases lay between the germline ends. CDR3 loop: CASSQERAYGYTF. In DNA form, the CDR3 reads TGTGCCAGCAGCCAAGAACGAGCCTATGGCTACACCTTC.

CDR3 bases: TGCGCCAGCAGCCTATCGATTCAAGGGAGAAATTCACCCCTCCACTTT. Encoded protein: CASSLSIQGRNSPLHF. This chain links TRBV4-1 with TRBJ1-6; no clear D gene. The V gene lost 4 bases and the J gene lost 7 bases, with 17 bases spanning the gap. The CDR3 runs to 16 residues. Germline V gene lookup returns CDR1 MGHRA and CDR2 YSYEKL.

The V gene is TRBV7-9, the J gene TRBJ1-4, with 11 bases aligning to TRBD1. Germline trimming cut 5 bases from V and 6 bases from J; bases unmatched to any gene: 5. Germline CDR1 reads SEHNR; CDR2 reads FQNEAQ (reference sequence). The CDR3 runs to 15 residues. The CDR3 region has the DNA TGTGCCAGCAGCCCCGGGACAGGGGGGTATGAAAAACTGTTTTTT. This encodes CASSPGTGGYEKLFF.

This clone appeared a single time. J is TRBJ2-2 and V is TRBV24-1; the D gene is possibly TRBD1 (5 bases). The CDR3 contains 16 residues. Trimming pared 5 bases from V and 0 bases from J, leaving 12 bases between. In germline, CDR1 is KGHDR, CDR2 SFDVKD. Here the CDR3 reads CATSGTGTANTGELFF. For the CDR3, the DNA is TGTGCCACCAGTGGCACAGGCACCGCGAACACCGGGGAGCTGTTTTTT.

The V and J genes are TRBV10-3 and TRBJ2-2, with 7 positions matching TRBD1. Germline lookup yields CDR1 ENHRY and CDR2 SYGVKD. J was trimmed by 6 bases and V by 10 bases; bases with no gene match: 2. The CDR3 contains 11 residues. CDR3 nucleotides: TGTGCCACCCAGGGGGCCGGGGAGCTGTTTTTT. Translation gives CATQGAGELFF.

The chain joins TRBV5-5 to TRBJ1-5; 7 bases are a match to TRBD1. CDR1 is SGHKS and CDR2 is YYEKEE in the germline V gene (reference sequence). V shed 1 base, J shed 4 bases, and the junction held 5 bases outside the gene matches. This CDR3 region has 15 residues. The DNA for the CDR3 is TGTGCCAGCAGCTTGAGACAGGGTGATAATCAGCCCCAGCATTTT. As protein: CASSLRQGDNQPQHF.

The rearrangement links TRBV6-6 to TRBJ1-1; D may be TRBD1 (6 bases). V was pared by 6 bases and J by 0 bases, with 17 bases between. Per the germline V gene, CDR1 is MNHNY and CDR2 is SVGAGI (reference sequence). The CDR3 extends over 16 amino acids. The CDR3 loop reads CASSRGQSFMNTEAFF. The DNA of the CDR3 is TGTGCCAGCAGCCGTGGACAGTCCTTTATGAACACTGAAGCTTTCTTT.